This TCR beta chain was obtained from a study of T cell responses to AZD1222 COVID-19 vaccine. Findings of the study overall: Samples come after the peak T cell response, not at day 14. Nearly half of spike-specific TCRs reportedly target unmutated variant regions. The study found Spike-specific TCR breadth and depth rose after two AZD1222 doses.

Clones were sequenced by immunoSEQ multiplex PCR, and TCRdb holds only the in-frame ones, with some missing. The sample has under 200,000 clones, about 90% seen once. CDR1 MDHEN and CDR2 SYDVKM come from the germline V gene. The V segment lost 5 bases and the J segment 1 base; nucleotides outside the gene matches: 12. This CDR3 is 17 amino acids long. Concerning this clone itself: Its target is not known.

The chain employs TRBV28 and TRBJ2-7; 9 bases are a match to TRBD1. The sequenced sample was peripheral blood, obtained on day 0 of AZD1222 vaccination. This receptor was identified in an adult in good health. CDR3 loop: CASSPRGLGQGSYEQYF. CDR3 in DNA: TGTGCCAGCAGTCCAAGGGGGTTGGGACAGGGTTCCTACGAGCAGTACTTC.